Listed below are T cell receptor beta chains from one sample, sequenced in a study of blood T cell repertoires in COVID-19. Using immunoSEQ multiplex PCR, the repertoire was profiled, and TCRdb retains in-frame clones only, with some absent. The repertoire includes around 80,000 clones, approximately 82% of them detected once, and approximately 10% sits in the top ten. The sample consisted of peripheral blood. All receptors come from a human donor in a cohort sampled during active COVID-19. CDR3s include the opening cysteine and the closing phenylalanine or tryptophan. Each record gives: clone size, J gene, D gene, V gene, CDR3 protein, CDR3 DNA. D genes are given only for firm matches. Size is omitted from some rows. Given values are once, few, many or a class for expanded clones.

size: -; J: TRBJ2-7; D: TRBD2; V: TRBV7-2; CDR3: CASSLASIGRANEQYF; DNA: TGTGCCAGCAGCTTAGCGTCTATCGGGAGGGCCAACGAGCAGTACTTC
size: -; J: TRBJ1-4; D: -; V: TRBV18; CDR3: CASSPLEDEKLFF; DNA: TGTGCCAGCTCACCACTAGAAGATGAAAAACTGTTTTTT
size: -; J: TRBJ2-7; D: -; V: TRBV19; CDR3: CASSMVQTYEQYF; DNA: TGTGCCAGTAGTATGGTCCAGACCTACGAGCAGTACTTC
size: -; J: TRBJ2-5; D: -; V: TRBV5-1; CDR3: CASTRGAGLQETQYF; DNA: TGCGCCAGCACTCGGGGGGCAGGGCTCCAAGAGACCCAGTACTTC
size: -; J: TRBJ1-2; D: TRBD1; V: TRBV11-3; CDR3: CASSLDVGTGFGYGYTF; DNA: TGTGCCAGCAGCTTAGATGTCGGGACAGGTTTCGGCTATGGCTACACCTTC
size: -; J: TRBJ1-2; D: -; V: TRBV3-1/TRBV3-2; CDR3: CASSLTEYYGYTF; DNA: TGTGCCAGCAGCCTGACAGAATACTATGGCTACACCTTC
size: -; J: TRBJ1-4; D: -; V: TRBV28; CDR3: CASSPPTGGAQEKLFF; DNA: TGTGCCAGCAGTCCACCAACGGGGGGGGCGCAGGAAAAACTGTTTTTT
size: -; J: TRBJ2-1; D: -; V: TRBV7-3; CDR3: CASSLTQAYNEQFF; DNA: TGTGCCAGCAGCTTAACCCAGGCCTACAATGAGCAGTTCTTC
size: -; J: TRBJ2-7; D: -; V: TRBV7-6; CDR3: CASSLAWQGRIYEQYF; DNA: TGTGCCAGCAGCTTAGCGTGGCAGGGTAGGATCTACGAGCAGTACTTC
size: -; J: TRBJ2-7; D: -; V: TRBV24-1; CDR3: CATSPGETATYEQYF; DNA: TGTGCCACCAGTCCCGGGGAGACTGCCACCTACGAGCAGTACTTC
size: -; J: TRBJ1-1; D: -; V: TRBV14; CDR3: CASSLHLTVNTEAFF; DNA: TGTGCCAGCAGCCTCCATCTAACGGTGAACACTGAAGCTTTCTTT
size: -; J: TRBJ1-6; D: -; V: TRBV7-9; CDR3: CASQGRAAVNSPLHF; DNA: TGTGCCAGCCAAGGCAGGGCCGCCGTTAATTCACCCCTCCACTTT
size: -; J: TRBJ1-1; D: -; V: TRBV18; CDR3: CASSPQGLTEAFF; DNA: TGTGCCAGCTCACCTCAGGGACTCACTGAAGCTTTCTTT
size: -; J: TRBJ2-5; D: -; V: TRBV18; CDR3: CASSPQQGETQYF; DNA: TGTGCCAGCTCACCACAACAGGGAGAGACCCAGTACTTC
size: -; J: TRBJ2-5; D: -; V: TRBV5-5; CDR3: CASSLSGEMGTQYF; DNA: TGTGCCAGCAGCTTGTCAGGGGAGATGGGGACCCAGTACTTC
size: -; J: TRBJ1-2; D: TRBD1; V: TRBV27; CDR3: CASRPRDRANYGYTF; DNA: TGTGCCAGCAGGCCCCGGGACAGGGCTAACTATGGCTACACCTTC
size: -; J: TRBJ2-1; D: -; V: TRBV19; CDR3: CASSPRYSSYNEQFF; DNA: TGTGCCAGTAGTCCAAGATATAGCTCCTACAATGAGCAGTTCTTC
size: -; J: TRBJ1-2; D: TRBD1; V: TRBV12-5; CDR3: CASGPAPGQDNYGYTF; DNA: TGTGCTAGTGGTCCCGCGCCGGGACAGGATAACTATGGCTACACCTTC
size: -; J: TRBJ1-5; D: -; V: TRBV5-5; CDR3: CASSPNSGNQPQHF; DNA: TGTGCCAGCAGCCCGAACAGTGGCAATCAGCCCCAGCATTTT
size: -; J: TRBJ1-4; D: TRBD1; V: TRBV5-5; CDR3: CASQGQGEKLFF; DNA: TGTGCCAGCCAAGGACAGGGCGAAAAACTGTTTTTT
size: -; J: TRBJ2-1; D: -; V: TRBV7-2; CDR3: CASSVTSSVSSYNEQFF; DNA: TGTGCCAGCAGCGTCACCTCTAGCGTGAGCTCCTACAATGAGCAGTTCTTC
size: -; J: TRBJ2-7; D: TRBD2; V: TRBV5-1; CDR3: CASRTTSGGSYEQYF; DNA: TGCGCCAGCCGTACTACTAGCGGGGGCTCCTACGAGCAGTACTTC
size: -; J: TRBJ2-1; D: TRBD2; V: TRBV2; CDR3: CASSEARGGGNEQFF; DNA: TGTGCCAGCAGTGAAGCGCGGGGGGGCGGTAATGAGCAGTTCTTC
size: -; J: TRBJ2-3; D: TRBD1; V: TRBV2; CDR3: CASSEGGQGADTQYF; DNA: TGTGCCAGCAGTGAAGGGGGACAGGGGGCAGATACGCAGTATTTT
size: -; J: TRBJ2-3; D: -; V: TRBV5-1; CDR3: CASSASSGPFATQYF; DNA: TGCGCCAGCAGCGCGTCAAGCGGTCCCTTCGCTACGCAGTATTTT
size: -; J: TRBJ2-7; D: TRBD1; V: TRBV6-5; CDR3: CASSRDRGDEQYF; DNA: TGTGCCAGCAGCAGGGACAGGGGCGACGAGCAGTACTTC
size: -; J: TRBJ2-7; D: TRBD1; V: TRBV6-6; CDR3: CASSYSDRGSSYEQYF; DNA: TGTGCCAGCAGTTACTCTGACAGGGGTAGCTCCTACGAGCAGTACTTC
size: -; J: TRBJ2-3; D: -; V: TRBV5-1; CDR3: CASSLGGLGTDTQYF; DNA: TGCGCCAGCAGCTTAGGTGGACTTGGCACAGATACGCAGTATTTT
size: once; J: TRBJ2-1; D: TRBD2; V: TRBV10-2; CDR3: CASRTSGGRGPGNEQFF; DNA: TGCGCCAGCAGGACTAGCGGGGGAAGGGGGCCTGGTAATGAGCAGTTCTTC
size: -; J: TRBJ2-3; D: -; V: TRBV28; CDR3: CASSQDTQYF; DNA: TGTGCCAGCAGTCAAGATACGCAGTATTTT
size: -; J: TRBJ1-2; D: -; V: TRBV5-6; CDR3: CASSLGPGGYGYTF; DNA: TGTGCCAGCAGCTTGGGGCCAGGAGGGTATGGCTACACCTTC
size: once; J: TRBJ2-3; D: TRBD2; V: TRBV7-9; CDR3: CASSPVAGGTDTQYF; DNA: TGTGCCAGCAGTCCCGTAGCGGGCGGCACAGATACGCAGTATTTT
size: -; J: TRBJ2-7; D: TRBD1; V: TRBV7-3; CDR3: CASSSSGQGAQEQYF; DNA: TGTGCCAGCAGCTCCTCGGGACAGGGGGCACAAGAGCAGTACTTC
size: -; J: TRBJ2-1; D: TRBD1; V: TRBV7-9; CDR3: CASRNGQGTYNEQFF; DNA: TGTGCCAGCAGAAACGGACAGGGCACCTACAATGAGCAGTTCTTC
size: -; J: TRBJ2-7; D: -; V: TRBV11-3; CDR3: CASSLVRGSYEQYF; DNA: TGTGCCAGCAGCTTGGTCAGGGGCTCCTACGAGCAGTACTTC
size: -; J: TRBJ2-5; D: TRBD2; V: TRBV5-1; CDR3: CASSPGGAGGRETQYF; DNA: TGCGCCAGCAGCCCCGGAGGTGCGGGAGGGAGAGAGACCCAGTACTTC
size: -; J: TRBJ1-1; D: -; V: TRBV2; CDR3: CASRSTRTAEAFF; DNA: TGTGCCAGCAGATCTACTAGGACCGCTGAAGCTTTCTTT
size: many; J: TRBJ1-1; D: TRBD1; V: TRBV19; CDR3: CASSSQLRQGGNTEAFF; DNA: TGTGCCAGTAGTTCACAACTCCGACAGGGGGGGAACACTGAAGCTTTCTTT
size: -; J: TRBJ1-2; D: -; V: TRBV2; CDR3: CASSESHPRGTF; DNA: TGTGCCAGCAGTGAAAGTCATCCCCGGGGCACCTTC
size: few; J: TRBJ1-5; D: TRBD1; V: TRBV7-8; CDR3: CASSLIRGQGNQPQHF; DNA: TGTGCCAGCAGCTTAATCAGGGGGCAGGGAAATCAGCCCCAGCATTTT
size: -; J: TRBJ2-2; D: -; V: TRBV9; CDR3: CASSVVPRGTGELFF; DNA: TGTGCCAGCAGCGTAGTCCCGCGGGGCACCGGGGAGCTGTTTTTT
size: -; J: TRBJ1-6; D: -; V: TRBV5-6; CDR3: CASSLEAGRRNSPLHF; DNA: TGTGCCAGCAGCTTGGAGGCGGGGCGGCGTAATTCACCCCTCCACTTT